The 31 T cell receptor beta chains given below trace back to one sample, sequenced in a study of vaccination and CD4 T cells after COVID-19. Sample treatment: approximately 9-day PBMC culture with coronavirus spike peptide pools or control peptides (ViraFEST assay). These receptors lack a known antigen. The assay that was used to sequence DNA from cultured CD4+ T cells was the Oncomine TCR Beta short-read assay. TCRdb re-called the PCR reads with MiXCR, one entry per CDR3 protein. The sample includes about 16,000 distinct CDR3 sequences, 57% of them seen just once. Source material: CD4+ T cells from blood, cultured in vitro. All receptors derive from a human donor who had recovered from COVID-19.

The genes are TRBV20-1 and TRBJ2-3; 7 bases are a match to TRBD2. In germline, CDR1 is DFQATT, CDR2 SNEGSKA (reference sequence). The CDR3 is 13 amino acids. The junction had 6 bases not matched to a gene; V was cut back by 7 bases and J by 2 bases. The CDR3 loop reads CSVREKVTDTQYF. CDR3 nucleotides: TGCAGTGTGCGGGAGAAAGTCACAGATACGCAGTATTTT.

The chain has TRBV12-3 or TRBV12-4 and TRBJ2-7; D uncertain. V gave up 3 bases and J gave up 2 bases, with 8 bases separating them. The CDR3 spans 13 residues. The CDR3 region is CASSLLVPYEQYF. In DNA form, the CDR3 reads TGTGCCAGCAGTTTGCTAGTTCCCTACGAGCAGTACTTC.

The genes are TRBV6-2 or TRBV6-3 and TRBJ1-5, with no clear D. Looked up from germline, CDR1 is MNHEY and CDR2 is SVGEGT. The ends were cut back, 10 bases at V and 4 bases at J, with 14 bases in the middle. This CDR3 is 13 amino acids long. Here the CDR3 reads CATTSPGNQPQHF. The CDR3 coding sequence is TGTGCCACCACCTCCCCCGGGAATCAGCCCCAGCATTTT.

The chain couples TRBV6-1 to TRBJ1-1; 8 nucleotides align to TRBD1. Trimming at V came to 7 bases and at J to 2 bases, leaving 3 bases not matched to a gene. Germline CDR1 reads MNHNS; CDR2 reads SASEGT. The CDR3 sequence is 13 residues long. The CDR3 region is CASKGQVNTEAFF. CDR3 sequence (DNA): TGTGCCAGCAAGGGACAGGTCAACACTGAAGCTTTCTTT.

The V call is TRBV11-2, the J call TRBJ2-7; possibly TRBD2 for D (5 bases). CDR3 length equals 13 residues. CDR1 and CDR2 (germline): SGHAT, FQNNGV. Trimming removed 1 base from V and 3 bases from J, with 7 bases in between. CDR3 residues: CASSLVGNYEQYF. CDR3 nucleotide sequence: TGTGCCAGCAGCTTAGTCGGGAACTACGAGCAGTACTTC.

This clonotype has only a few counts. Here the CDR3 DNA reads TGTGCCAGCAGTTTCCAAGGACGTAGCGATCTCCACTTT. It codes for CASSFQGRSDLHF. The V call is TRBV28, the J call TRBJ1-6; D unresolved. CDR1 is MDHEN, CDR2 SYDVKM, per germline. V was cut by 3 bases and J by 16 bases, with 16 bases left in between. The CDR3 is made up of 13 amino acids.

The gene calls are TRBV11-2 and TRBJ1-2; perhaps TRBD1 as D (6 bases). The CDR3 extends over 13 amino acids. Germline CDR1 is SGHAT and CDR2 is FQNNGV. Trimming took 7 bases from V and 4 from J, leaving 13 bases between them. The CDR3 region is CASTPTGPYGYTF. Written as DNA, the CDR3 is TGTGCCAGCACCCCGACAGGCCCCTATGGCTACACCTTC.

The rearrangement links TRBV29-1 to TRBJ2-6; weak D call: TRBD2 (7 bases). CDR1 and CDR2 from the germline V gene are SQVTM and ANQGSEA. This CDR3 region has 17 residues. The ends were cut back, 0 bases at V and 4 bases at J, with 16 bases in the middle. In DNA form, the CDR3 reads TGCAGCGTTGAAGATAGGGGAGGGGGACAAGGGGCCAACGTCCTGACTTTC. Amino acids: CSVEDRGGGQGANVLTF.

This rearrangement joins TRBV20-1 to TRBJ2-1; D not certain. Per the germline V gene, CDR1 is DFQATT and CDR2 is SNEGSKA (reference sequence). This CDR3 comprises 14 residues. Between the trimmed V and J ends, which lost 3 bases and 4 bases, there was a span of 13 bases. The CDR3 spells CSASKRPSYNEQFF. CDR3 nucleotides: TGCAGTGCTAGTAAACGTCCGAGTTACAATGAGCAGTTCTTC.

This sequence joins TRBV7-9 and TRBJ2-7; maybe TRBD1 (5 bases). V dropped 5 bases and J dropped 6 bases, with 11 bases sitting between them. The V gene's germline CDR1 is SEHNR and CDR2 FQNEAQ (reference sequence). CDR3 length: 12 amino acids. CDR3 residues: CASSRQQVEQYF. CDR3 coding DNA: TGTGCCAGCAGCCGTCAACAGGTCGAGCAGTACTTC. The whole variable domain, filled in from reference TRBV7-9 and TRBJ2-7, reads DTGVSQNPRHKITKRGQNVTFRCDPISEHNRLYWYRQTLGQGPEFLTYFQNEAQLEKSRLLSDRFSAERPKGSFSTLEIQRTEQGDSAMYLCASSRQQVEQYFGPGTRLTVT.

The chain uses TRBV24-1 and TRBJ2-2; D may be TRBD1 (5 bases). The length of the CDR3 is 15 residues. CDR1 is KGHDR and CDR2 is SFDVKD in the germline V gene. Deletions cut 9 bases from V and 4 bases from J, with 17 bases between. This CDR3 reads CATAPQGRGTGELFF. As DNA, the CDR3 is TGTGCCACCGCGCCCCAGGGAAGGGGCACCGGGGAGCTGTTTTTT.

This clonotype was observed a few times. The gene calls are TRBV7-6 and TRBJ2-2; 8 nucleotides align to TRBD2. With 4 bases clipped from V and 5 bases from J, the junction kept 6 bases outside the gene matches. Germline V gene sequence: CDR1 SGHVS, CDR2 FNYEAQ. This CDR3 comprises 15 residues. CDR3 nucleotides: TGTGCCAGCAGCTCAAGCGGGAGTCGGACCGGGGAGCTGTTTTTT. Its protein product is CASSSSGSRTGELFF.

The CDR3 region has the DNA TGTGCCAGCAGCCCCCGAGGTGATCTCCTAGGGCGGATGAACACTGAAGCTTTCTTT. This encodes CASSPRGDLLGRMNTEAFF. The chain couples TRBV9 to TRBJ1-1; no reliable D call. This CDR3 has 19 residues. Between the trimmed V and J ends, which lost 4 bases and 0 bases, there was a span of 25 bases. The germline CDR1 and CDR2 sequences are SGDLS and YYNGEE.

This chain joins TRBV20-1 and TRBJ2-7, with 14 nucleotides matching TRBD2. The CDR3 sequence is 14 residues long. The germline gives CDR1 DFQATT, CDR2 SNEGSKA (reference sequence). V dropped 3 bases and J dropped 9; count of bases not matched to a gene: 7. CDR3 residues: CSARGLAGDLWQYF. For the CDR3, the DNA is TGCAGTGCTAGGGGACTAGCGGGAGATCTGTGGCAGTACTTC.

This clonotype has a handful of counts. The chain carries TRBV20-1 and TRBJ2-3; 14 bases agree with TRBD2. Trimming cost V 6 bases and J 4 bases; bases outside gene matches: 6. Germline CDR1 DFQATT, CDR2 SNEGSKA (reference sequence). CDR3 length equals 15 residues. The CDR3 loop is CSATGTSGRADTQYF. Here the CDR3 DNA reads TGCAGTGCAACCGGGACTAGCGGGAGAGCAGATACGCAGTATTTT.

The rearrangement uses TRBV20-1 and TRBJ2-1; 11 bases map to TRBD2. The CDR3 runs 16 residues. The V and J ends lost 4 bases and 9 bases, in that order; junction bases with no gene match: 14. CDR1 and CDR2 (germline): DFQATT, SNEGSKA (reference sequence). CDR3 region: CSATYYSGRADGEQFF. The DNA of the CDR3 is TGCAGTGCTACCTATTATAGCGGGAGGGCCGACGGTGAGCAGTTCTTC.

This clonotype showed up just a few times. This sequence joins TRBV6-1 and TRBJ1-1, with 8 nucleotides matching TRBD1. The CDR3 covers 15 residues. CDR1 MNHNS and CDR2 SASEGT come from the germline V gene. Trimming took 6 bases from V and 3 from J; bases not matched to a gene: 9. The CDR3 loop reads CASRALDRVDTEAFF. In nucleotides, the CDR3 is TGTGCCAGCAGGGCCTTGGACAGGGTGGACACTGAAGCTTTCTTT.

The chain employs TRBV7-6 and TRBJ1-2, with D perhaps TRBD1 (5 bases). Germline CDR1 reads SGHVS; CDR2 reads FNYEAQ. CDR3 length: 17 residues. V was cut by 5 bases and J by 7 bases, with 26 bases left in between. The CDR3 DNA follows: TGTGCCAGCAGCCCAATTCCCGGAAGCAGGGTCGATAGTGGCTACACCTTC. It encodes CASSPIPGSRVDSGYTF.

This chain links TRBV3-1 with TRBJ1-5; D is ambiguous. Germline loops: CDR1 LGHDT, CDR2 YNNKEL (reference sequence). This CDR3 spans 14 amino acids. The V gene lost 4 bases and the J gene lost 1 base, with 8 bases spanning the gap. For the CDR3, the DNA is TGTGCCAGCAGCCCCCTGGGGAGCAATCAGCCCCAGCATTTT. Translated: CASSPLGSNQPQHF.

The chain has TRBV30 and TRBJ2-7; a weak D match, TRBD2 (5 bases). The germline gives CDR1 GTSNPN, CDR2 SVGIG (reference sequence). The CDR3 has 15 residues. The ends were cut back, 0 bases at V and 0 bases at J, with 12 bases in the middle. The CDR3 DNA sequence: TGTGCCTGGAGTGTACGAGGGCTTAGCTCCTACGAGCAGTACTTC. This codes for CAWSVRGLSSYEQYF.

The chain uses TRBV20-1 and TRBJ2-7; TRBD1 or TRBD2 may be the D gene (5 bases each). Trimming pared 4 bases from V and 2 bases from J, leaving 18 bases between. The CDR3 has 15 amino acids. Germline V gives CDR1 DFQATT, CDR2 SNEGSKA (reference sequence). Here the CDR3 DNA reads TGCAGTGCTACCCGGGACGGAGACAGAGCCTACGAGCAGTACTTC. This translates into CSATRDGDRAYEQYF.

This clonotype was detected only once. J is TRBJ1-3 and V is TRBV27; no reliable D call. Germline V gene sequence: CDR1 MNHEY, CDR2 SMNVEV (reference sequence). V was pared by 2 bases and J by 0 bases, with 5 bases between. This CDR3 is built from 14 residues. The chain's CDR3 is CASSLKSSGNTIYF. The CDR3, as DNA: TGTGCCAGCAGTTTAAAGAGCTCTGGAAACACCATATATTTT.

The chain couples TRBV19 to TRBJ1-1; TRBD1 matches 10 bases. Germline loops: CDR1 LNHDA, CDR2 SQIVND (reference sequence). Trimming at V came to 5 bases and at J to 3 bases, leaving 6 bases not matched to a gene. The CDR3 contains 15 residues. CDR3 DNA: TGTGCCAGTAGTGGGGGGACAGGGGCGTACACTGAAGCTTTCTTT. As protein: CASSGGTGAYTEAFF.

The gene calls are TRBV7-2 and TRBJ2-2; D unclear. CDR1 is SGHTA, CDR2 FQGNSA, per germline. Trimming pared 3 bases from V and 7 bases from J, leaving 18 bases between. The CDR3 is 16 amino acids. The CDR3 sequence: CASSFLLDQALGELFF. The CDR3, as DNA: TGTGCCAGCAGCTTCCTGTTGGACCAGGCCCTCGGGGAGCTGTTTTTT.

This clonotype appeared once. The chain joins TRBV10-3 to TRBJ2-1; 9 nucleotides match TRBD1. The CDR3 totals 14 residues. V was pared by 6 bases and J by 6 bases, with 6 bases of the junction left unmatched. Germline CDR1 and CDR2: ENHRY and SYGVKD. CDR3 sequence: CAIRDRGLRNEQFF. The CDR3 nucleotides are TGTGCCATCAGGGACAGGGGCTTACGCAATGAGCAGTTCTTC.

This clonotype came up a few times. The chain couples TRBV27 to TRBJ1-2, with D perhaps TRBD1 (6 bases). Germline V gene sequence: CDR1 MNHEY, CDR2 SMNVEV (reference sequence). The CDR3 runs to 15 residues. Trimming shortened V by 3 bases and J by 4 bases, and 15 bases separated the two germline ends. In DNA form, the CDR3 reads TGTGCCAGCAGTTTTGGCACAGGGAGGGGCTATGGCTACACCTTC. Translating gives CASSFGTGRGYGYTF.

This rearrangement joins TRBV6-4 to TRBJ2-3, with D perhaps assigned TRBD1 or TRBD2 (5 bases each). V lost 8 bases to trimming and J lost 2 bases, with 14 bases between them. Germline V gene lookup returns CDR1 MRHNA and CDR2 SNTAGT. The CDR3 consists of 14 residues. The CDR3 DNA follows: TGTGCCAGCTCCAGGGCGGGCTCCACAGATACGCAGTATTTT. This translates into CASSRAGSTDTQYF.

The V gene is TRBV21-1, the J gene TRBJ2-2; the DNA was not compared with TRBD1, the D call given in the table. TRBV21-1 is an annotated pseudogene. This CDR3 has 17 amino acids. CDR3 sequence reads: CASSLTSAGEGTGELFF. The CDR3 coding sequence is TGTGCCAGCAGCCTCACCTCCGCGGGAGAGGGGACCGGGGAGCTGTTTTTT.

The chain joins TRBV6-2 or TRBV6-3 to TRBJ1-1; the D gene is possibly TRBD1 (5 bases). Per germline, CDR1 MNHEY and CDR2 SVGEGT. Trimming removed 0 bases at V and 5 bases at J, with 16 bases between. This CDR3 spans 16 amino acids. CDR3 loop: CASSYSSGRGVTEAFF. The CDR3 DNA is TGTGCCAGCAGTTACTCGTCGGGTAGGGGTGTTACTGAAGCTTTCTTT.

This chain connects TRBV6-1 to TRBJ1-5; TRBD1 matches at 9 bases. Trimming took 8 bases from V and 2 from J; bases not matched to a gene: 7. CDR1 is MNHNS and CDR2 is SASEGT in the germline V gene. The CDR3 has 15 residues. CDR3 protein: CASLLTGGGNQPQHF. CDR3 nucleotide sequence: TGTGCCAGCCTCTTGACAGGGGGAGGCAATCAGCCCCAGCATTTT.

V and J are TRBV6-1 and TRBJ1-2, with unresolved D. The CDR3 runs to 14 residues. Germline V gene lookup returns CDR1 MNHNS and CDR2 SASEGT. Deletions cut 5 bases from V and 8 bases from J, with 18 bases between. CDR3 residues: CASSPLDYKMGYTF. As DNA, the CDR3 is TGTGCCAGCAGTCCCCTGGACTACAAGATGGGCTACACCTTC.